The rows below give T cell receptor beta chains drawn from one sample of a study of CD8+ T cells in alopecia areata. Generated by immunoSEQ multiplex PCR, the TCRdb table keeps only in-frame clones and is missing some. Among about 190,000 clones, roughly three fifths were seen once, and the ten largest hold over 10%. Here the sequenced sample was CD8+ T cells sorted from blood, taken at week 24, from a patient treated with tofacitinib. All receptors derive from a human donor with alopecia areata. Both conserved end residues are part of each CDR3. Each record gives: D gene, J gene, clone size, V gene, CDR3 DNA, CDR3 protein. A D gene is named only where the DNA matches it firmly. Size tells how often a clone was seen (once, few, many) or the class of an expanded clone, and some rows leave it out.

D gene: TRBD1
J gene: TRBJ2-3
clone size: NA
V gene: TRBV11-2
CDR3 DNA: TGTGCCAGCAGCGCGTACAGGGGAGATACGCAGTATTTT
CDR3 protein: CASSAYRGDTQYF

D gene: NA
J gene: TRBJ2-2
clone size: few
V gene: TRBV10-3
CDR3 DNA: TGTGCCGGGGGGGCCGAGAACACCGGGGAGCTGTTTTTT
CDR3 protein: CAGGAENTGELFF

D gene: NA
J gene: TRBJ1-2
clone size: NA
V gene: TRBV29-1
CDR3 DNA: TGCAGCGCCCCCGGGGCTCGTGATTATGGCTACACCTTC
CDR3 protein: CSAPGARDYGYTF

D gene: NA
J gene: TRBJ1-1
clone size: few
V gene: TRBV9
CDR3 DNA: TGTGCCAGCAGCGCGTCGTGGGGTGAAGCTTTCTTT
CDR3 protein: CASSASWGEAFF

D gene: TRBD2
J gene: TRBJ2-2
clone size: NA
V gene: TRBV6-5
CDR3 DNA: TGTGCCAGCAGTATAAGCGGGGGTGCCGGGGAGCTGTTTTTT
CDR3 protein: CASSISGGAGELFF

D gene: NA
J gene: TRBJ2-5
clone size: NA
V gene: TRBV7-2
CDR3 DNA: TGTGCCAGCAGCAATTCAAGGGGGGCGATTGAGACCCAGTACTTC
CDR3 protein: CASSNSRGAIETQYF

D gene: NA
J gene: TRBJ1-5
clone size: NA
V gene: TRBV30
CDR3 DNA: TGTGCCTGGAGTTATGGGGGCAATCAGCCCCAGCATTTT
CDR3 protein: CAWSYGGNQPQHF

D gene: NA
J gene: TRBJ1-6
clone size: once
V gene: TRBV4-2
CDR3 DNA: TGTGCCAGCAGCCAAGATCCATTACGGGAGGGGACAACCTATAATTCACCCCTCCACTTT
CDR3 protein: CASSQDPLREGTTYNSPLHF

D gene: TRBD2
J gene: TRBJ2-7
clone size: once
V gene: TRBV5-1
CDR3 DNA: TGCGCCAGCAGCTACAGCGGGACGAGGCTGGTTGGGGAGAGCCTCGAGCAGTACTTC
CDR3 protein: CASSYSGTRLVGESLEQYF

D gene: NA
J gene: TRBJ1-1
clone size: NA
V gene: TRBV30
CDR3 DNA: TGTGCCTGGAGTGTACTCCCAGGCCCCACTGAAGCTTTCTTT
CDR3 protein: CAWSVLPGPTEAFF

D gene: NA
J gene: TRBJ2-5
clone size: NA
V gene: TRBV6-1
CDR3 DNA: TGTGCCAGCAGTGTACCTTTGGACAGACTTAAGAGAGAGACCCAGTACTTC
CDR3 protein: CASSVPLDRLKRETQYF

D gene: NA
J gene: TRBJ2-7
clone size: NA
V gene: TRBV27
CDR3 DNA: TGTGCCAGCAGGACAAATATCTACGAGCAGTACTTC
CDR3 protein: CASRTNIYEQYF

D gene: NA
J gene: TRBJ1-6
clone size: few
V gene: TRBV10-3
CDR3 DNA: TGTGCCATCAGTGAACGGACAGAGTATAATTCACCCCTCCACTTT
CDR3 protein: CAISERTEYNSPLHF

D gene: NA
J gene: TRBJ2-5
clone size: NA
V gene: TRBV6-5
CDR3 DNA: TGTGCCAGCAGTTACTCAGGGGGGGAGACCCAGTACTTC
CDR3 protein: CASSYSGGETQYF

D gene: NA
J gene: TRBJ1-2
clone size: NA
V gene: TRBV2
CDR3 DNA: TGTGCCACTTACACTGGAAAGCCCGGGGGCTACACCTTC
CDR3 protein: CATYTGKPGGYTF

D gene: NA
J gene: TRBJ2-2
clone size: few
V gene: TRBV5-1
CDR3 DNA: TGCGCCAGCAGTTGGACGCCGGGACAAACGAACACCGGGGAGCTGTTTTTT
CDR3 protein: CASSWTPGQTNTGELFF

D gene: TRBD1
J gene: TRBJ2-7
clone size: NA
V gene: TRBV14
CDR3 DNA: TGTGCCAGCAGCCAGGGACAGGGCCCCTACGAGCAGTACTTC
CDR3 protein: CASSQGQGPYEQYF

D gene: TRBD1
J gene: TRBJ2-7
clone size: NA
V gene: TRBV30
CDR3 DNA: TGTGCCAGTTCCCGGGACAGGTCCTACGAGCAGTACTTC
CDR3 protein: CASSRDRSYEQYF

D gene: NA
J gene: TRBJ2-3
clone size: NA
V gene: TRBV13
CDR3 DNA: TGTGCCAGCCAGGGCCCCTCTAGCACAGATACGCAGTATTTT
CDR3 protein: CASQGPSSTDTQYF

D gene: NA
J gene: TRBJ1-1
clone size: NA
V gene: TRBV19
CDR3 DNA: TGTGCCAGCGCACCCAGCCTGGCTGAAGCTTTCTTT
CDR3 protein: CASAPSLAEAFF

D gene: NA
J gene: TRBJ1-5
clone size: NA
V gene: TRBV7-9
CDR3 DNA: TGTGCCAGCAGCCCTGGGGGGGGAAATCAGCCCCAGCATTTT
CDR3 protein: CASSPGGGNQPQHF

D gene: NA
J gene: TRBJ1-5
clone size: NA
V gene: TRBV15
CDR3 DNA: TGTGCCACCAGCACAGGGGGCAATCAGCCCCAGCATTTT
CDR3 protein: CATSTGGNQPQHF

D gene: NA
J gene: TRBJ1-6
clone size: NA
V gene: TRBV14
CDR3 DNA: TGTGCCAGCAGCCAAGGTGTAACAAATTCACCCCTCCACTTT
CDR3 protein: CASSQGVTNSPLHF

D gene: NA
J gene: TRBJ2-1
clone size: few
V gene: TRBV5-6
CDR3 DNA: TGTGCCAGCAGCTTGGAAGGGACGGGTGGGCAGTTCTTC
CDR3 protein: CASSLEGTGGQFF

D gene: NA
J gene: TRBJ2-1
clone size: NA
V gene: TRBV19
CDR3 DNA: TGTGCCAGTAGTACAGGGGTAACCTACAATGAGCAGTTCTTC
CDR3 protein: CASSTGVTYNEQFF

D gene: TRBD1
J gene: TRBJ2-7
clone size: NA
V gene: TRBV23-1
CDR3 DNA: TGCGCCAGCAGTCCCCCTTCGACAGGGATGACCTACGAGCAGTACTTC
CDR3 protein: CASSPPSTGMTYEQYF

D gene: TRBD1
J gene: TRBJ2-7
clone size: NA
V gene: TRBV30
CDR3 DNA: TGTGCCTGGGAACCGGGACAGGGGGCAGGGGAGCAGTACTTC
CDR3 protein: CAWEPGQGAGEQYF

D gene: NA
J gene: TRBJ2-1
clone size: NA
V gene: TRBV5-1
CDR3 DNA: TGCGCCAGCAACGGGGGAGATCAGAACAATGAGCAGTTCTTC
CDR3 protein: CASNGGDQNNEQFF

D gene: NA
J gene: TRBJ2-3
clone size: once
V gene: TRBV11-2
CDR3 DNA: TGTGCCAGCAGCTTACGAGAAGAGGGGGGCGGAACAGATACGCAGTATTTT
CDR3 protein: CASSLREEGGGTDTQYF

D gene: NA
J gene: TRBJ2-7
clone size: NA
V gene: TRBV11-2
CDR3 DNA: TGTGCCAGCAGCTTAGATCTGGGATTACAGGGCTGGTTCCCCGAGCAGTACTTC
CDR3 protein: CASSLDLGLQGWFPEQYF

D gene: NA
J gene: TRBJ2-7
clone size: NA
V gene: TRBV4-1
CDR3 DNA: TGCGCCAGCAGCCAAACTGGGACCTACGAGCAGTACTTC
CDR3 protein: CASSQTGTYEQYF

D gene: NA
J gene: TRBJ1-4
clone size: few
V gene: TRBV30
CDR3 DNA: TGTGCCTGGAGCACGGACGGAGAAAAACTGTTTTTT
CDR3 protein: CAWSTDGEKLFF

D gene: NA
J gene: TRBJ2-5
clone size: NA
V gene: TRBV5-1
CDR3 DNA: TGCGCCAGCAGCTTGGAGCCAGGGGAAGAGACCCAGTACTTC
CDR3 protein: CASSLEPGEETQYF

D gene: NA
J gene: TRBJ2-7
clone size: NA
V gene: TRBV30
CDR3 DNA: TGTGCCTGGAGTGCGGGGGACTACGAGCAGTACTTC
CDR3 protein: CAWSAGDYEQYF

D gene: NA
J gene: TRBJ1-3
clone size: few
V gene: TRBV10-3
CDR3 DNA: TGTGCCATCAGTGAGTCCGGTGAATATTTGGTGTTT
CDR3 protein: CAISESGEYLVF

D gene: NA
J gene: TRBJ2-1
clone size: NA
V gene: TRBV30
CDR3 DNA: TGTGCCTGGAGGGGTGGGGGCTCCTACAATGAGCAGTTCTTC
CDR3 protein: CAWRGGGSYNEQFF

D gene: TRBD1
J gene: TRBJ1-2
clone size: NA
V gene: TRBV11-2
CDR3 DNA: TGTGCCAGCAGCCTAGGGACAGGCTATGGCTACACCTTC
CDR3 protein: CASSLGTGYGYTF

D gene: TRBD2
J gene: TRBJ2-7
clone size: few
V gene: TRBV7-9
CDR3 DNA: TGTGCCAGCAGCTTTCGGCTAGCGGGGGGATCCTACGAGCAGTACTTC
CDR3 protein: CASSFRLAGGSYEQYF

D gene: TRBD2
J gene: TRBJ2-7
clone size: NA
V gene: TRBV13
CDR3 DNA: TGTGCCAGCAGCCCCCGCACGGGAGGATACGAGCAGTACTTC
CDR3 protein: CASSPRTGGYEQYF

D gene: NA
J gene: TRBJ1-1
clone size: NA
V gene: TRBV6-1
CDR3 DNA: TGTGCCAGCCCCCGAGGCGGTTTGGCCACTGAAGCTTTCTTT
CDR3 protein: CASPRGGLATEAFF

D gene: NA
J gene: TRBJ1-5
clone size: NA
V gene: TRBV15
CDR3 DNA: TGTGCCACCAGTTCCCAAGGCAATCAGCCCCAGCATTTT
CDR3 protein: CATSSQGNQPQHF

D gene: NA
J gene: TRBJ2-3
clone size: few
V gene: TRBV28
CDR3 DNA: TGTGCCAGCAGTCTCACAGATACGCAGTATTTT
CDR3 protein: CASSLTDTQYF